This TCR beta chain was captured in a study of PD-1 blockade in classical Hodgkin lymphoma. Data came from immunoSEQ multiplex PCR; TCRdb stores just in-frame clones and leaves some out. Of about 90,000 clones in the sample, 80% to 95% were seen once. Relapse was seen in all patients after autologous stem cell transplantation, and brentuximab vedotin exposure was variable. Per germline, CDR1 GTSNPN and CDR2 SVGIG (reference sequence). With 3 bases clipped from V and 5 bases from J, the junction kept 6 bases outside the gene matches. The CDR3 runs to 13 residues. The chain links TRBV30 to TRBJ2-5; 7 bases are a match to TRBD1. Sequences were derived from peripheral blood mononuclear cells (PBMCs), sampled before the second cycle of nivolumab. The clonotype comes from a human donor with classical Hodgkin lymphoma. This CDR3 reads CAWSRGMEETQYF. CDR3 nucleotide sequence: TGTGCCTGGAGCAGGGGGATGGAGGAGACCCAGTACTTC.